One and the same sample provided the 10 T cell receptor beta chains below, sequenced in a study of T cell repertoires in cytomegalovirus infection (dated by TCRdb to about 2019). The listed sequencing device is Illumina HiSeq 1500. TCRdb redid the processing of the public reads, applying fastp at Q25 and MiXCR, and retained in-frame beta chains. Entries that share a CDR3 protein sequence are merged under the most common genes and DNA. In this sample the table shows around 490,000 distinct CDR3 sequences, about 25% of which occur a single time. The top ten clonotypes cover approximately 13% of the sample. The source material was PBMCs. These receptors came from a human donor in good health (CMV status not recorded). Some clones in this sample may be carry-over from other donors' samples.

This clonotype was found many times. The V and J genes are TRBV7-2 and TRBJ2-1, with 15 bases identical to TRBD2. Per the germline V gene, CDR1 is SGHTA and CDR2 is FQGNSA. V was clipped by 2 bases and J by 7 bases; unmatched bases: 3. The CDR3 length is 16 residues. This CDR3 reads CASSLQGLAGGNEQFF. CDR3 coding DNA: TGTGCCAGCAGCTTACAGGGACTAGCGGGAGGAAATGAGCAGTTCTTC.

The chain uses TRBV9 and TRBJ2-7, with D perhaps given as TRBD1 or TRBD2 (6 bases each). There are 14 residues in the CDR3. Germline CDR1 is SGDLS and CDR2 is YYNGEE. The V and J ends lost 0 bases and 0 bases respectively, with 7 bases between them. The CDR3 protein is CASSVAGASYEQYF. The DNA for the CDR3 is TGTGCCAGCAGCGTAGCGGGGGCCTCCTACGAGCAGTACTTC.

This clonotype was counted between two and nine times. The chain recombines TRBV28 with TRBJ2-7; 8 bases line up with TRBD2. J gave up 1 base and V 2 bases, and 25 bases lay outside the gene matches. There are 22 residues in the CDR3. Per the germline V gene, CDR1 is MDHEN and CDR2 is SYDVKM. The CDR3 loop reads CASSLLSSRRGGSGILSYEQYV. As DNA, the CDR3 is TGTGCCAGCAGTTTACTTAGTTCAAGGAGAGGCGGTAGCGGGATTCTTTCCTACGAGCAGTACGTC.

This chain connects TRBV10-3 to TRBJ2-6; D is ambiguous. With 11 bases removed from V and 2 bases from J, the gap between germline ends came to 13 bases. Germline CDR1 ENHRY, CDR2 SYGVKD. The CDR3 is 14 amino acids. CDR3 in amino acids: CAVGPGPGANVLTF. CDR3 coding DNA: TGTGCCGTCGGGCCCGGACCTGGGGCCAACGTCCTGACTTTC.

On this clonotype itself: A read error may produce the germline difference seen at one junction end. The V and J genes are TRBV5-1 and TRBJ1-1; maybe TRBD1 (6 bases). Germline assignment: CDR1 SGHRS and CDR2 YFSETQ. The CDR3 totals 13 residues. CDR3 DNA: TGTGCCAGCAGCTTGCTCGGTCAGGGGGAAGCTTTCTTT. Protein sequence: CASSLLGQGEAFF.

This rearrangement joins TRBV9 to TRBJ1-4; a weak D match, TRBD1 (5 bases). Germline assignment: CDR1 SGDLS and CDR2 YYNGEE. The CDR3 has 19 residues. Trimming cost V 0 bases and J 0 bases, with 18 bases left between them. The CDR3 loop is CASSVGGTHNFPTNEKLFF. DNA for the CDR3: TGTGCCAGCAGCGTAGGGGGGACTCACAATTTCCCAACTAATGAAAAACTGTTTTTT.

The chain has TRBV28 and TRBJ1-5; the D is unclear. CDR1 is MDHEN, CDR2 SYDVKM, per germline. This CDR3 is 18 amino acids long. V was shortened by 5 bases and J by 6 bases, with 26 bases between the two germline ends. The CDR3, as DNA: TGTGCCAGCAGTCCGCCCGGGCTATCAGAGAGTCGCGGTCAGCCCCAGCATTTT. Its translation: CASSPPGLSESRGQPQHF.

V is TRBV12-3 or TRBV12-4 and J is TRBJ1-5; possible D gene TRBD1, 5 bases. Trimming pared 3 bases from V and 0 bases from J, leaving 12 bases between. The CDR3 is 16 amino acids. The CDR3 DNA sequence: TGTGCCAGCAGTTTCGCCGGGGCCCATAGCAATCAGCCCCAGCATTTT. It translates to CASSFAGAHSNQPQHF.

This clonotype was observed a few times. This chain uses TRBV28 with TRBJ1-3, with D possibly matching TRBD1 (5 bases). The CDR3 runs 15 residues. Between the trimmed V and J ends, which lost 5 bases and 0 bases, there was a span of 11 bases. In germline, CDR1 is MDHEN, CDR2 SYDVKM. CDR3 protein: CASSPQGISGNTIYF. In DNA form, the CDR3 reads TGTGCCAGCAGTCCGCAGGGTATCTCTGGAAACACCATATATTTT.

This clonotype came up a few times. The chain has TRBV4-1 and TRBJ2-2; 7 bases map to TRBD1. The CDR3 has 14 amino acids. The ends lost 4 bases at V and 5 bases at J; junction bases unmatched: 4. CDR1 is MGHRA, CDR2 YSYEKL, per germline. For the CDR3, the DNA is TGCGCCAGCAGCCCGGGACAGCTGACCGGGGAGCTGTTTTTT. Its protein is CASSPGQLTGELFF.